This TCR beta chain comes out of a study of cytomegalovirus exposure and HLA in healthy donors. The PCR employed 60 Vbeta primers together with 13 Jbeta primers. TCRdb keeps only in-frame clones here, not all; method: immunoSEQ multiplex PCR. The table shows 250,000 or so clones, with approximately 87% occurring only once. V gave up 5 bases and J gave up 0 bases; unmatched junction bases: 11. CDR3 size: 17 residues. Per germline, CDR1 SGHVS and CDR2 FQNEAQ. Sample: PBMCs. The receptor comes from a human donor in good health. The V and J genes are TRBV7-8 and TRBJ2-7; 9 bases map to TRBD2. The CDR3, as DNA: TGTGCCAGCAGCCCCCGCCGACTAGCGGTAAGCTCCTACGAGCAGTACTTC. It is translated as CASSPRRLAVSSYEQYF.